The present T cell receptor (beta chain) was sequenced within a study of control samples from healthy donors and cancer patients. Sequencing was performed with immunoSEQ multiplex PCR; in TCRdb, only in-frame clones are kept and a portion is missing. The repertoire holds about 73,000 clones, with roughly 87% as singletons. The CDR3 has 12 amino acids. Trimming stripped 4 bases from V and 1 base from J, with 4 bases between. The germline V gene encodes CDR1 LGHDT and CDR2 YNNKEL (reference sequence). The source of this sequence is a woman aged 45-60 years in good health. The specimen was blood. V usage is TRBV3-1 (or the pseudogene TRBV3-2) and J usage is TRBJ1-2; unclear D gene. The CDR3 loop is CASSPHNYGYTF. CDR3 nucleotide sequence: TGTGCCAGCAGCCCTCATAACTATGGCTACACCTTC.